The source of this T cell receptor beta chain is a study of T and B cells in COVID-19 patients. Across the study: Most recovered patients had mild to moderate COVID-19 treated as outpatients.

The germline V gene encodes CDR1 MNHEY and CDR2 SVGAGI. Trimming took 2 bases from V and 6 from J, leaving 12 bases between them. There are 14 residues in the CDR3. From blood, roughly 250-550 ng of genomic DNA served as TRB template. By sample share, this clonotype is medium-sized. Antigen specificity is unknown. General observations from the study: In COVID-19 patients, T cell receptor beta variable and joining gene use was reportedly strongly skewed. Highly clonal in active COVID-19, TRB repertoires exceeded healthy-donor diversity and richness at recovery.

TRB rearrangements were amplified by multiplex PCR with BIOMED2 TRB-A/B primers. TCRdb passed the multiplex PCR reads through MiXCR, listing each CDR3 protein once. The repertoire holds some 11,000 distinct CDR3 sequences, with around 30% as singletons. This receptor was obtained from a human donor with active COVID-19. The sequenced sample consisted of blood. This rearrangement joins TRBV6-5 to TRBJ2-3, with D possibly being TRBD1 (5 bases). The CDR3 reads CASSYEGARDTQYF. Written as DNA, the CDR3 is TGTGCCAGCAGTTACGAAGGGGCCCGGGATACGCAGTATTTT.